The sequence of this T cell receptor (beta chain) was determined in a study of shared clonotypes between healthy human individuals. Study overall: The donors, two women and three men, were aged 18 to 49. Donors had three CD4 naive, three CD4 memory, two CD8 naive and one CD8 memory plate apiece. Points from the study as a whole: For sorted subsets, rarefaction showed incomplete sequencing despite large depth.

Some clones are missing from TCRdb's copy, which holds only in-frame ones; the method was immunoSEQ multiplex PCR. The table includes about 550,000 clones, 95% to 96% detected once. About this clone itself: Its antigen is as yet unknown.

V shed 0 bases and J 8 bases; nucleotides not matched to a gene: 5. CDR1 is SGHRS, CDR2 YFSETQ, per germline. The CDR3 extends over 15 amino acids. Only CD45RO-negative cells positively selected for CCR7 counted as naive CD8 cells, so terminally differentiated effector memory CD45RA+ cells were excluded. The origin of this receptor is a woman between 25 and 40 years old in good health. Sequenced input: naive CD8+ T cells sorted from blood. This chain joins TRBV5-1 and TRBJ2-1; TRBD2 agrees at 10 bases. The CDR3: CASSLVAGGFHEQFF. CDR3 bases: TGCGCCAGCAGCTTGGTAGCGGGGGGCTTCCATGAGCAGTTCTTC.